This is a list of T cell receptor beta chains from one sample in a study of cytomegalovirus exposure and HLA in healthy donors. Profiling relied on immunoSEQ multiplex PCR, and the TCRdb table lists in-frame clones only, not all of them. The table for this sample gives over 80,000 clones. Sequencing used PBMCs. These receptors all come from a girl under 18 in good health and CMV-seropositive. Each CDR3 is given with its conserved first and last residue. Fields, in order: V gene, CDR3 protein.

v_gene: TRBV15; CDR3aa: CATSKGPEQFF
v_gene: TRBV9; CDR3aa: CASSVGPSGGRYNEQFF
v_gene: TRBV7-2; CDR3aa: CASSLRQGPNQPQHF
v_gene: TRBV19; CDR3aa: CASSGWDSGNTIYF
v_gene: TRBV4-1; CDR3aa: CASSQQLGQGTDTQYF
v_gene: TRBV30; CDR3aa: CAWSVVMRGRGSGANVLTF
v_gene: TRBV4-2; CDR3aa: CASSSHRDRGLHTTNEKLFF
v_gene: TRBV18; CDR3aa: CASSPGQLNTEAFF
v_gene: TRBV6-1; CDR3aa: CASSEPENYGYTF
v_gene: TRBV28; CDR3aa: CASSTGQGKYGYTF
v_gene: TRBV4-2; CDR3aa: CASSQEGPTGSNTGELFF
v_gene: TRBV11-2; CDR3aa: CASSSFTRTGGRSPLHF
v_gene: TRBV28; CDR3aa: CASSSTGTEQYF
v_gene: TRBV18; CDR3aa: CASSPGQGRSTDTQYF
v_gene: TRBV2; CDR3aa: CASNNVGGGQPQHF
v_gene: TRBV7-2; CDR3aa: CASSSREDSPLHF
v_gene: TRBV19; CDR3aa: CASSILAGYPANYGYTF
v_gene: TRBV5-1; CDR3aa: CASSADNNYGYTF
v_gene: TRBV19; CDR3aa: CASSFQGANYEQYF
v_gene: TRBV7-9; CDR3aa: CASSFSTTGELFF
v_gene: TRBV5-6; CDR3aa: CASSLQGLSTDTQYF
v_gene: TRBV27; CDR3aa: CASSVGQGSYEQFF
v_gene: TRBV13; CDR3aa: CASSLSAANTEAFF
v_gene: TRBV28; CDR3aa: CASGGMRQGAREQFF
v_gene: TRBV29-1; CDR3aa: CSVERFTGGFYEQYF
v_gene: TRBV19; CDR3aa: CASNIGSGANVLTF
v_gene: TRBV6-6; CDR3aa: CATRGGNYEQYF
v_gene: TRBV6-1; CDR3aa: CASSEAGPYNSPLHF
v_gene: TRBV6-5; CDR3aa: CASSPAERLNTEAFF
v_gene: TRBV19; CDR3aa: CASTSEQPRGNSPLHF
v_gene: TRBV4-2; CDR3aa: CASSQEGAAGNQPQHF
v_gene: TRBV29-1; CDR3aa: CSAERRGETQYF
v_gene: TRBV4-3; CDR3aa: CASSQDPGSGYEQYF
v_gene: TRBV19; CDR3aa: CASNDRADTQYF
v_gene: TRBV12-5; CDR3aa: CASGLGPDPDTQYF
v_gene: TRBV28; CDR3aa: CASSQWIGGNQHQHF
v_gene: TRBV5-6; CDR3aa: CASSLVQRNTEAFF
v_gene: TRBV18; CDR3aa: CASSPVTLAGGPGEQFF
v_gene: TRBV9; CDR3aa: CASSGGDVQGGLYGYTF
v_gene: TRBV6-1; CDR3aa: CASSAWGVSGGYEQYF
v_gene: TRBV30; CDR3aa: CAFDTPKAFF
v_gene: TRBV2; CDR3aa: CASRKSPTGLYGYTF
v_gene: TRBV7-9; CDR3aa: CASSHFSGGPTDTQYF
v_gene: TRBV5-1; CDR3aa: CASSFPAGEGETQYF
v_gene: TRBV7-2; CDR3aa: CASTDGGGAIDNEQFF
v_gene: TRBV5-6; CDR3aa: CASSSPGRGMNTEAFF
v_gene: TRBV28; CDR3aa: CASRLGGRLTGNTIYF
v_gene: TRBV14; CDR3aa: CASSTPGHQQETQYF
v_gene: TRBV4-2; CDR3aa: CASSQAGIGNNIYF
v_gene: TRBV7-8; CDR3aa: CASSRKPGTGDSNEKLFF
v_gene: TRBV6-1; CDR3aa: CASSEGTLTNEKLFF
v_gene: TRBV9; CDR3aa: CASSVDAGSYEQYF
v_gene: TRBV9; CDR3aa: CASSTGTGRTPKQFQFF
v_gene: TRBV7-6; CDR3aa: CASSKTTGLEQYF
v_gene: TRBV29-1; CDR3aa: CSAASQGAEDFF